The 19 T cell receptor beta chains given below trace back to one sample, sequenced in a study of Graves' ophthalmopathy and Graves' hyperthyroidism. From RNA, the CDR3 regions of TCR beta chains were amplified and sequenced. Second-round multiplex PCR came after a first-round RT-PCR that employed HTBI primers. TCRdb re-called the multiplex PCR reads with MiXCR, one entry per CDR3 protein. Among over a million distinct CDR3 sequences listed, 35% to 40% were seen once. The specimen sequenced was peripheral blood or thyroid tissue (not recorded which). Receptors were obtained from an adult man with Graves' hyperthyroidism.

CDR3 sequence: CASSLELAPYEQYF. CDR3 coding DNA: TGTGCCAGCAGCTTAGAGCTAGCCCCCTACGAGCAGTACTTC. V usage is TRBV13 and J usage is TRBJ2-7; the D gene is possibly TRBD2 (5 bases). V lost 1 base to trimming and J lost 2 bases, with 9 bases between them. This CDR3 is built from 14 residues. Germline values: CDR1 PRHDT, CDR2 FYEKMQ (reference sequence).

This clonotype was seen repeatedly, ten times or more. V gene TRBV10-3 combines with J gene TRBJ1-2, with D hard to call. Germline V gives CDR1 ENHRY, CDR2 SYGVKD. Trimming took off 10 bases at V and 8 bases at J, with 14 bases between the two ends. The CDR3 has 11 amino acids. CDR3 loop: CATQADGGYTF. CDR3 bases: TGTGCCACCCAGGCGGATGGGGGCTACACCTTC.

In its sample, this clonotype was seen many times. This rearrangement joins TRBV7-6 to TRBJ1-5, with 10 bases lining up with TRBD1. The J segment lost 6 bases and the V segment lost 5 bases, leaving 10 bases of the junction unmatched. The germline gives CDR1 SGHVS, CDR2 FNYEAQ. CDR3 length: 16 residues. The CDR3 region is CASSPTTGGLGQPQHF. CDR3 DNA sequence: TGTGCCAGCAGCCCGACGACAGGGGGCCTCGGTCAGCCCCAGCATTTT.

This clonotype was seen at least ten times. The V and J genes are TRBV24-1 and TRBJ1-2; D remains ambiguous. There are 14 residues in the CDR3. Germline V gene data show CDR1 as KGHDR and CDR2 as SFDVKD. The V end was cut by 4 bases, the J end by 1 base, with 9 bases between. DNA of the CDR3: TGTGCCACCAGTGAGGACGGGGTTAACTATGGCTACACCTTC. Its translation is CATSEDGVNYGYTF.

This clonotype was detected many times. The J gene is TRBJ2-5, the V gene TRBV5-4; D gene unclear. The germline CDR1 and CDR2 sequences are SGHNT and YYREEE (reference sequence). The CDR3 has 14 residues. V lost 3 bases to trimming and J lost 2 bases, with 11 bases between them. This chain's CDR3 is CASSYTGSQETQYF. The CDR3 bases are TGTGCCAGCAGCTACACCGGGTCTCAAGAGACCCAGTACTTC.

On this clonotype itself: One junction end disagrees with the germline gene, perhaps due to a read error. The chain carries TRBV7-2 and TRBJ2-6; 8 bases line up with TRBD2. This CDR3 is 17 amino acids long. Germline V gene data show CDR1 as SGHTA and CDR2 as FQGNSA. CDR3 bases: TGTGCCAGCAGCCAAGCGGGAGAAAGCTCTGGGGCCAACGTCCCGACTTTC. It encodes CASSQAGESSGANVPTF.

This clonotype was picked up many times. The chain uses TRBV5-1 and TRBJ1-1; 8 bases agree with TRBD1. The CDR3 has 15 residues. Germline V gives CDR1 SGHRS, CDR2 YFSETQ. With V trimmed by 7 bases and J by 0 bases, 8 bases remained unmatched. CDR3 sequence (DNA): TGCGCCAGCGGTTATCCGGGACAGGTGAACACTGAAGCTTTCTTT. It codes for CASGYPGQVNTEAFF.

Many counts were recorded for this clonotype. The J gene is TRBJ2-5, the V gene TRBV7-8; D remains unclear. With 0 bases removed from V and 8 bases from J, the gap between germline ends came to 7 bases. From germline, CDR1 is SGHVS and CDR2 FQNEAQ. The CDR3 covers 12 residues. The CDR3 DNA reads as TGTGCCAGCAGCTTAGCCACAGTTACCCAGTACTTC. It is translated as CASSLATVTQYF.

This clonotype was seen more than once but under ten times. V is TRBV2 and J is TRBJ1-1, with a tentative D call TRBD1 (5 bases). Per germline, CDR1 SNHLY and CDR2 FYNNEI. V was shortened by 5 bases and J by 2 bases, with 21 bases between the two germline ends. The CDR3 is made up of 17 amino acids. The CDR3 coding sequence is TGTGCCAGCAGTTACTCGAACGGTGGCAGGGCTAACACTGAAGCTTTCTTT. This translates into CASSYSNGGRANTEAFF.

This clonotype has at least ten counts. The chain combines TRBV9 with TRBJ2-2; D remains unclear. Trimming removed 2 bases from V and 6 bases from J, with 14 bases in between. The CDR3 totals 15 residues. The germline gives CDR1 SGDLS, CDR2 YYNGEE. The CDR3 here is CASSVQNIPSGELFF. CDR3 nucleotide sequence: TGTGCCAGCAGCGTTCAAAACATTCCTTCCGGGGAGCTGTTTTTT.

The CDR3 DNA sequence: TGTGCCAGCGGGGCTGGGGAGCTGTTTTTT. As protein: CASGAGELFF. J is TRBJ2-2 and V is TRBV9, with a weak D call TRBD1 (5 bases). Germline CDR1 is SGDLS and CDR2 is YYNGEE. There are 10 residues in the CDR3. V gave up 7 bases and J gave up 8 bases, with 6 bases separating them.

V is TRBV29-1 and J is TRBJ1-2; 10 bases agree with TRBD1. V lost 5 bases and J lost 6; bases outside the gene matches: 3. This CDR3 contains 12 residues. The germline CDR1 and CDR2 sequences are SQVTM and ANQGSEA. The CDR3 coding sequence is TGCAGCGTTATGGACAGGGGGGATGGCTACACCTTC. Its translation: CSVMDRGDGYTF.

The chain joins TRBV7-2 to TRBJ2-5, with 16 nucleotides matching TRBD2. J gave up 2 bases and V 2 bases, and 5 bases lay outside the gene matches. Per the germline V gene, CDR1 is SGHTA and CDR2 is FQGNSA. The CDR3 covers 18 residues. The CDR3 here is CASSLPGLAGGRQETQYF. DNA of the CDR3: TGTGCCAGCAGCTTACCGGGACTAGCGGGAGGGCGACAAGAGACCCAGTACTTC.

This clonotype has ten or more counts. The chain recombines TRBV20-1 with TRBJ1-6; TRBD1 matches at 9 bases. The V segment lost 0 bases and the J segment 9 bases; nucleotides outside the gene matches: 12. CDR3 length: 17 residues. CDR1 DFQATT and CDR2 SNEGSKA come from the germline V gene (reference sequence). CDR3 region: CSARDRDRVLLGSPLHF. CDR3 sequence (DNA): TGCAGTGCTAGAGATCGGGACAGGGTGTTACTAGGTTCACCCCTCCACTTT.

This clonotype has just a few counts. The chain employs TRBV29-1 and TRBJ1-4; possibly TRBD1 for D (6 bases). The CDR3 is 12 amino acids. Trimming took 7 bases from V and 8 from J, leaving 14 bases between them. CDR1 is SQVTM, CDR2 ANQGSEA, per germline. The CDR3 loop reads CSAGHSGEKLFF. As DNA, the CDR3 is TGCAGCGCGGGACACTCCGGAGAAAAACTGTTTTTT.

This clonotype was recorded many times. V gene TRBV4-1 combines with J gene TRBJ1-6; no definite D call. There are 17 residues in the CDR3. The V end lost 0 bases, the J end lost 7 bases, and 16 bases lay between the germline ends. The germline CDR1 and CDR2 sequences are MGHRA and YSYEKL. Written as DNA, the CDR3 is TGCGCCAGCAGCCAAGAAGGCCAGCGGAGGGCCAATTCACCCCTCCACTTT. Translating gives CASSQEGQRRANSPLHF.

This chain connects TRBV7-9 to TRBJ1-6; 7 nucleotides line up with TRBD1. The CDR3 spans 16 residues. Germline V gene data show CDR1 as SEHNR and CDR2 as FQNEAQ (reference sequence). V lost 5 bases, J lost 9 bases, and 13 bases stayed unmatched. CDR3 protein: CASSETGGTVPSPLHF. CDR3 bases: TGTGCCAGCAGCGAGACTGGGGGGACAGTACCTTCACCCCTCCACTTT.

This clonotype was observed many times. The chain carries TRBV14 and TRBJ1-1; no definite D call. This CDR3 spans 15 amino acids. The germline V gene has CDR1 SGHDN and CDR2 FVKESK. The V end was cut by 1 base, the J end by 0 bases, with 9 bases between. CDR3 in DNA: TGTGCCAGCAGCCAAGGCGGAATCATGAACACTGAAGCTTTCTTT. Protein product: CASSQGGIMNTEAFF.

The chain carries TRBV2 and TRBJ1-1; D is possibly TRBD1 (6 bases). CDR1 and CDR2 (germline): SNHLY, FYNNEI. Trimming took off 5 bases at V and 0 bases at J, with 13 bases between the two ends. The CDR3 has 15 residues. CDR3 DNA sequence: TGTGCCAGCAGTACCCAACAGGGCATGAACACTGAAGCTTTCTTT. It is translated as CASSTQQGMNTEAFF.